This T cell receptor beta chain is from a study of cytomegalovirus exposure and HLA in healthy donors. The PCR had 60 Vbeta and 13 Jbeta primers. The assay was immunoSEQ multiplex PCR, and TCRdb's table has in-frame clones only and misses some. In the table there are 120,000 to 150,000 clones, 73% of which are singletons. CDR1 and CDR2 from the germline V gene are SEHNR and FQNEAQ (reference sequence). This CDR3 region has 16 residues. The V segment lost 4 bases and the J segment 4 bases; nucleotides outside the gene matches: 11. The sample taken for sequencing was PBMCs. The origin of this receptor is a human donor in good health. The chain employs TRBV7-9 and TRBJ2-7; 9 nucleotides align to TRBD1. This CDR3 reads CASSSVMGQGSYEQYF. The CDR3 nucleotides read TGTGCCAGCAGCTCAGTGATGGGACAGGGAAGTTACGAGCAGTACTTC. The variable domain in full, completed from reference TRBV7-9 and TRBJ2-7, reads DTGVSQNPRHKITKRGQNVTFRCDPISEHNRLYWYRQTLGQGPEFLTYFQNEAQLEKSRLLSDRFSAERPKGSFSTLEIQRTEQGDSAMYLCASSSVMGQGSYEQYFGPGTRLTVT.